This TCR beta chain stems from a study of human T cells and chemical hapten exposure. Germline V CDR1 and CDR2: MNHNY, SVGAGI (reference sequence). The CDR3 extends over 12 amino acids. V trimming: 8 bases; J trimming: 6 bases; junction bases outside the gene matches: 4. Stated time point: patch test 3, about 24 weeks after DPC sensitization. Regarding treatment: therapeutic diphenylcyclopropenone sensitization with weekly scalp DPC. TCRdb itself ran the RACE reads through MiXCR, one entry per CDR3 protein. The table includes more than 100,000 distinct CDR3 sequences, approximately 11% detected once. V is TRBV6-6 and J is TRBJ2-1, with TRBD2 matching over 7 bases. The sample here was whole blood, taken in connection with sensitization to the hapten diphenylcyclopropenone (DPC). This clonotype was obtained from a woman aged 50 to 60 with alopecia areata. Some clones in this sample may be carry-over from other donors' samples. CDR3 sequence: CASQLAPNEQFF. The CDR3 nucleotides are TGTGCCAGCCAACTAGCGCCCAATGAGCAGTTCTTC.